The following is a TCR beta chain sequence with its context. Its antigen is undetermined. Selection for sequencing was limited to patients who had shown CD8+CD57+ cell expansion by flow cytometry. Every patient presented with severe acquired aplastic anemia. The source of the sample is a study of CD8+CD57+ T cells in acquired aplastic anemia. Study-wide background: Sorted CD4+ and CD8+ cells gave a mean 3.2 ug DNA, range roughly 0.19 to 27.4 ug.

The study profiled TCR beta VDJ and CDR3 using genomic DNA as template. One entry per CDR3 protein, called by TCRdb with MiXCR from the reads. The sample carries around 430,000 distinct CDR3 sequences, over 25% recorded once. V shed 0 bases and J shed 6 bases, with 9 bases lying between them. CDR3 length equals 14 residues. Per the germline V gene, CDR1 is MGHDK and CDR2 is SYGVNS. Study results and caveats: Roughly 30 CD8+ CDR3 sequences occurred in both the patients and the controls. Patients and controls had CD8+ Simpson's diversity values that were not significantly distinct.

Sequenced sample: sorted CD4+, CD8+, or CD8+CD57+ T cells (not recorded which) from PBMCs. This sequence joins TRBV25-1 and TRBJ2-1; no definite D call. This TCR was sampled from a human donor with aplastic anemia. CDR3 region: CASSEYITANEQFF. The CDR3 bases are TGTGCCAGCAGTGAATATATCACGGCCAATGAGCAGTTCTTC.